Following are 2 T cell receptor beta chains from one sample sequenced in a study of technical replicates of blood from a few donors. Produced via immunoSEQ multiplex PCR; TCRdb's table is partial and in-frame only. The top ten clones hold 4% to 4.5% of a sample with 50,000 to 70,000 clones, about 94% of them seen once. Sequencing was performed on PBMCs. These receptors all come from a human donor in good health. Some clones in this sample may be carry-over from other donors' samples.

The chain uses TRBV5-1 and TRBJ2-7; the D is unclear. The CDR3 loop spans 13 amino acids. The germline V and J ends were trimmed by 2 bases and 5 bases, with 11 bases remaining between them. Germline CDR1 reads SGHRS; CDR2 reads YFSETQ. CDR3 in amino acids: CASSLEVEDEQYF. The CDR3, as DNA: TGCGCCAGCAGCTTAGAGGTAGAGGACGAGCAGTACTTC.

In its sample, this clone was seen once. This chain connects TRBV5-1 to TRBJ2-1; 9 bases align to TRBD2. The CDR3 totals 16 residues. The V and J ends lost 4 bases and 7 bases, in that order; junction bases with no gene match: 12. Germline V gene sequence: CDR1 SGHRS, CDR2 YFSETQ. CDR3 sequence: CASSLLVAGGPNEQFF. CDR3 sequence (DNA): TGCGCCAGCAGCCTTTTAGTGGCGGGAGGGCCAAATGAGCAGTTCTTC.